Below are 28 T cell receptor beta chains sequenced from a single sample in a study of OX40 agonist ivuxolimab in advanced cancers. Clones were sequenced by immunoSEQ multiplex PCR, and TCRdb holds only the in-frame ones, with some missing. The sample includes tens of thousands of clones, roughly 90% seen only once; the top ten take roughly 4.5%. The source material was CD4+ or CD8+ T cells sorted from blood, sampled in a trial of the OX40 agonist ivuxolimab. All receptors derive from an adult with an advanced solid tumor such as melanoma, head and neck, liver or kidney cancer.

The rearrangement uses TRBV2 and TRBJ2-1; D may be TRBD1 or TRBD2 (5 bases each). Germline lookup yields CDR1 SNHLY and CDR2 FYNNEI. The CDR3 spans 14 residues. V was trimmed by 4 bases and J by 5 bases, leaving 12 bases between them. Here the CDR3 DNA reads TGTGCCAGCAGTGCCCCCGGGGCGAACAATGAGCAGTTCTTC. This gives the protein CASSAPGANNEQFF.

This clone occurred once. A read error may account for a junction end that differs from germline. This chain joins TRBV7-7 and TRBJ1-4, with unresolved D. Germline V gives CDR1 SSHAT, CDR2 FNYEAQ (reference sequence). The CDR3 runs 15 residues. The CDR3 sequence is CASSRGPEPAEKLFF. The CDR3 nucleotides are TGTGCTAGCAGCCGGGGTCCAGAACCCGCCGAAAAACTGTTTTTT.

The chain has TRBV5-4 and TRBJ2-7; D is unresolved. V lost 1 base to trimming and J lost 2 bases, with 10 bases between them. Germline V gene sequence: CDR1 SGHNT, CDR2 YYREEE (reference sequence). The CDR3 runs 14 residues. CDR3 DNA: TGTGCCAGCAGCTTGATAGGTCTGCCCTACGAGCAGTACTTC. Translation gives CASSLIGLPYEQYF.

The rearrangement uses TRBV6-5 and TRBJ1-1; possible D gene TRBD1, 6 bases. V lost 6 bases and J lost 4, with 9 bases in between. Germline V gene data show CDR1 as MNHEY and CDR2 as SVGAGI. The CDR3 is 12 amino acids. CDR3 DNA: TGTGCCAGCAGCCTACAGGGCACTGAAGCTTTCTTT. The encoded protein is CASSLQGTEAFF.

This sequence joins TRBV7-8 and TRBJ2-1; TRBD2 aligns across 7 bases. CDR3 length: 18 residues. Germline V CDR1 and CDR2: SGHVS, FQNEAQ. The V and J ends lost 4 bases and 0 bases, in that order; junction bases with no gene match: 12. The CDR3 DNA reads TGTGCCAGCAGCTCCCTTGCGCTAGCGGTTATCTCCTACAATGAGCAGTTCTTC. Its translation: CASSSLALAVISYNEQFF.

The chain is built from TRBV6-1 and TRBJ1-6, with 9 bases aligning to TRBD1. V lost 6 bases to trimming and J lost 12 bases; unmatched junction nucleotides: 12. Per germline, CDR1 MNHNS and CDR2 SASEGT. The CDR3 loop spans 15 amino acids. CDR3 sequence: CASRRKTGGGLPLHF. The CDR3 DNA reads TGTGCCAGCAGACGAAAAACAGGGGGCGGACTACCCCTCCACTTT.

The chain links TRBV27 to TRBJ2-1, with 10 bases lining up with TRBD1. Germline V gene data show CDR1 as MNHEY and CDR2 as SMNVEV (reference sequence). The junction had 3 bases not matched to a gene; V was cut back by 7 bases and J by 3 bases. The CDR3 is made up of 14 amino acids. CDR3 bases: TGTGCCAGCAAGAGGGACAGGGGCTACAATGAGCAGTTCTTC. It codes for CASKRDRGYNEQFF.

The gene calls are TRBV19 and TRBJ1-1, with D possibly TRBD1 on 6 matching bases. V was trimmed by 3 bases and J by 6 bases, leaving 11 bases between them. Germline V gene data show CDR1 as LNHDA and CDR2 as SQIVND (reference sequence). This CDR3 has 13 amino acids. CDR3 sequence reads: CASSIGGRSEAFF. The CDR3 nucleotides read TGTGCCAGTAGTATTGGGGGGCGATCTGAAGCTTTCTTT.

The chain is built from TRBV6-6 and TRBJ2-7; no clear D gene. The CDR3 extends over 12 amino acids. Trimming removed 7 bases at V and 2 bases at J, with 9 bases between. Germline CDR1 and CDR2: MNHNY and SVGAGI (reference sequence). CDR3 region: CASTGEAYEQYF. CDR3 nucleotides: TGTGCCAGCACCGGTGAGGCCTACGAGCAGTACTTC.

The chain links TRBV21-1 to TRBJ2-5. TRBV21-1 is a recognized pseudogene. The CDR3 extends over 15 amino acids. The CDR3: CASSQSWGTQETQYF. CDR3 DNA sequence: TGTGCCAGCAGCCAGAGCTGGGGGACCCAAGAGACCCAGTACTTC.

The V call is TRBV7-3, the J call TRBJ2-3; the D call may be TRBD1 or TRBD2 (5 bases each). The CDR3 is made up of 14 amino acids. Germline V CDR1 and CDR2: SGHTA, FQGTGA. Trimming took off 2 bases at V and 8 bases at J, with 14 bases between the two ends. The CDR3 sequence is CASSLADNGATQYF. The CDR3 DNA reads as TGTGCCAGCAGCTTAGCGGACAACGGGGCTACGCAGTATTTT.

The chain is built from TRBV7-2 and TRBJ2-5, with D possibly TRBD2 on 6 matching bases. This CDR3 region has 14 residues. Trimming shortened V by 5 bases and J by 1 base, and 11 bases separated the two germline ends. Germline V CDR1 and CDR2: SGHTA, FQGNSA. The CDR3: CASSPSRGQETQYF. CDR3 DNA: TGTGCCAGCAGCCCTTCGCGGGGCCAAGAGACCCAGTACTTC. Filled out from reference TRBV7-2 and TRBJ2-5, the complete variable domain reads GAGVSQSPSNKVTEKGKDVELRCDPISGHTALYWYRQSLGQGLEFLIYFQGNSAPDKSGLPSDRFSAERTGGSVSTLTIQRTQQEDSAVYLCASSPSRGQETQYFGPGTRLLVL.

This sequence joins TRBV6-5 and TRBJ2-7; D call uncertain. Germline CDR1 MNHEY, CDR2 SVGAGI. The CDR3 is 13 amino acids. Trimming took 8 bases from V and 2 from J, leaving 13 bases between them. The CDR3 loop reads CASAGVTTYEQYF. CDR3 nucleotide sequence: TGTGCCAGCGCCGGCGTGACCACCTACGAGCAGTACTTC.

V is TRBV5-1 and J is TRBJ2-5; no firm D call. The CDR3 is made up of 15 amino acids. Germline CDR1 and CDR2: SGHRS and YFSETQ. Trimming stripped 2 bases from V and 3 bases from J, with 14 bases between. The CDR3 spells CASSFQPQTKETQYF. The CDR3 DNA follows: TGCGCCAGCAGCTTTCAGCCCCAGACCAAAGAGACCCAGTACTTC.

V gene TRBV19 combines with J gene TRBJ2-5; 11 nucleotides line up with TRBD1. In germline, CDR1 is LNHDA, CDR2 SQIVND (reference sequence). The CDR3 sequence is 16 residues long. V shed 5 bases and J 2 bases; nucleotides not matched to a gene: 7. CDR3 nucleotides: TGTGCCAGTAGTGCCTCGGGACAGGGGGGGCAAGAGACCCAGTACTTC. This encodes CASSASGQGGQETQYF.

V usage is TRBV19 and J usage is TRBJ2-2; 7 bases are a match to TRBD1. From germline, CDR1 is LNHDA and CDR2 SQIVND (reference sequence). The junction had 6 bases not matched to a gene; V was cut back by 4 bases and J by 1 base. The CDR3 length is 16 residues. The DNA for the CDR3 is TGTGCCAGTAGTACGACAGGGCGGCAGAACACCGGGGAGCTGTTTTTT. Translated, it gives CASSTTGRQNTGELFF.

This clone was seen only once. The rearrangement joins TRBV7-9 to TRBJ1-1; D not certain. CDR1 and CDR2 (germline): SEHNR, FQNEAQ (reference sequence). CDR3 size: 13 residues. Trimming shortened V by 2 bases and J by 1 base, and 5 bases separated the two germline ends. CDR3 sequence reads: CASSLSRNTEAFF. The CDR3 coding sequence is TGTGCCAGCAGCTTAAGCAGGAACACTGAAGCTTTCTTT.

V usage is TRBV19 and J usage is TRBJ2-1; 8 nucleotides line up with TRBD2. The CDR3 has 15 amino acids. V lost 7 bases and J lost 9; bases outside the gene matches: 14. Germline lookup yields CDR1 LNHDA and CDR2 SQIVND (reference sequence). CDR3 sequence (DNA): TGTGCCAGTAAAACATCGGGGGTAGCGGGATCTGAGCAGTTCTTC. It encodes CASKTSGVAGSEQFF.

The CDR3: CASSPREASANTGELFF. The DNA of the CDR3 is TGTGCCAGCAGCCCCCGGGAGGCCAGCGCGAACACCGGGGAGCTGTTTTTT. The V and J genes are TRBV7-6 and TRBJ2-2; 7 bases line up with TRBD2. CDR3 length: 17 residues. V dropped 5 bases and J dropped 0; count of bases not matched to a gene: 9. The germline V gene encodes CDR1 SGHVS and CDR2 FNYEAQ.

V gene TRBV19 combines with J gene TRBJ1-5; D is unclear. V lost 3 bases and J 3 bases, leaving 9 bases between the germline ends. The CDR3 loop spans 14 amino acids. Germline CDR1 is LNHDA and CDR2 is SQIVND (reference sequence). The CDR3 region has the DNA TGTGCCAGTAGTATTGAGTGGGTCAATCAGCCCCAGCATTTT. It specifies CASSIEWVNQPQHF.

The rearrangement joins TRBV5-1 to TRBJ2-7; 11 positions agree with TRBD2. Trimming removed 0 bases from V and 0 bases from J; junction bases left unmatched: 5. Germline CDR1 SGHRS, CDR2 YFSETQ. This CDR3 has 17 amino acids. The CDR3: CASSLAGLADSSYEQYF. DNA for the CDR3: TGCGCCAGCAGCTTGGCGGGACTAGCGGACAGCTCCTACGAGCAGTACTTC.

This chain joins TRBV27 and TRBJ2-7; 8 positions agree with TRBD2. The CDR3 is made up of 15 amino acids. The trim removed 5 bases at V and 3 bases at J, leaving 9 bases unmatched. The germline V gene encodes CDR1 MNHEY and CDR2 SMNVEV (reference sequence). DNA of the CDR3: TGTGCCAGCAGTCCGGGGGGGCAGGCCTACTACGAGCAGTACTTC. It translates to CASSPGGQAYYEQYF.

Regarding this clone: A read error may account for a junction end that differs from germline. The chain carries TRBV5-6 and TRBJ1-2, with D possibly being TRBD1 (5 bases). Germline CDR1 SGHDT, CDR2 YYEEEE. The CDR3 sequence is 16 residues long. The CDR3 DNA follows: TGTGCCAGCAGTTTGGGGACGGGGATGGCTAGCTATGGCTACACCTTC. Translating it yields CASSLGTGMASYGYTF.

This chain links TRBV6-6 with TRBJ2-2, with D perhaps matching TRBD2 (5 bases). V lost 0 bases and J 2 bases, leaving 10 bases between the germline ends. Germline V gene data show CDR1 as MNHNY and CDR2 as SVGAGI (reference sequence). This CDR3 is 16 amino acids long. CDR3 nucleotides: TGTGCCAGCAGTTACTCGAGGGCCACTAACACCGGGGAGCTGTTTTTT. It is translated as CASSYSRATNTGELFF.

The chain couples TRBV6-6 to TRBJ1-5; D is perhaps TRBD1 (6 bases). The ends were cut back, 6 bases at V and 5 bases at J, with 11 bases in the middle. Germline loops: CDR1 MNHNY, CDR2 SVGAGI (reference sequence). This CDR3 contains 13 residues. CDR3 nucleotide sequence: TGTGCCAGCAGCCGGGACAAAGATCAGCCCCAGCATTTT. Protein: CASSRDKDQPQHF.

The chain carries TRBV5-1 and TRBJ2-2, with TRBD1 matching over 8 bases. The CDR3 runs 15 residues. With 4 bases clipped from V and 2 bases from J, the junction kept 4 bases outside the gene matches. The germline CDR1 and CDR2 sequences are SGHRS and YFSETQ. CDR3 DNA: TGCGCCAGCAGCCTGGACAGGGTTAACACCGGGGAGCTGTTTTTT. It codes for CASSLDRVNTGELFF.

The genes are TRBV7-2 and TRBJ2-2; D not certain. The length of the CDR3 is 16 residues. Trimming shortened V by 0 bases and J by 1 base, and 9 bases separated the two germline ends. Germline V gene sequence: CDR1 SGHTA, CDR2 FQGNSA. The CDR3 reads CASSLAPVGNTGELFF. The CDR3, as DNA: TGTGCCAGCAGCTTAGCGCCGGTAGGGAACACCGGGGAGCTGTTTTTT.

CDR3 region: CAISYRDVTGGQYF. The CDR3 nucleotides read TGTGCCATCTCATATCGGGACGTTACCGGCGGGCAGTACTTC. The chain has TRBV6-5 and TRBJ2-7; D may match TRBD1 or TRBD2 (5 bases each). The CDR3 is 14 residues long. Germline assignment: CDR1 MNHEY and CDR2 SVGAGI. Trimming removed 10 bases from V and 9 bases from J, with 25 bases in between.